The 4 T cell receptor beta chains below come from one sample, sequenced in a study of cytomegalovirus exposure and HLA in healthy donors. The primer mix had 60 Vbeta and 13 Jbeta primers. Profiling relied on immunoSEQ multiplex PCR, and the TCRdb table lists in-frame clones only, not all of them. The table includes about 170,000 clones, about three quarters detected once. The specimen was PBMCs. The receptor source for this set is a female donor in good health and CMV-seronegative.

V is TRBV6-5 and J is TRBJ2-3, with TRBD1 identical over 7 bases. The CDR3 consists of 15 residues. Trimming cost V 4 bases and J 2 bases; bases outside gene matches: 6. Germline values: CDR1 MNHEY, CDR2 SVGAGI. This CDR3 reads CASSSDRVITDTQYF. The CDR3 nucleotides read TGTGCCAGCAGTTCAGACAGGGTGATCACAGATACGCAGTATTTT.

There are a few counts of this clone. V gene TRBV6-4 combines with J gene TRBJ2-1; the match to TRBD2 covers 13 bases. Looked up from germline, CDR1 is MRHNA and CDR2 is SNTAGT. This CDR3 has 17 amino acids. V was pared by 0 bases and J by 9 bases, with 8 bases of the junction left unmatched. CDR3 nucleotides: TGTGCCAGCAGTGACTCGAAACTAGCGGGGGGGCTCGGTGAGCAGTTCTTC. Its protein is CASSDSKLAGGLGEQFF.

This chain links TRBV7-3 with TRBJ2-7; tentatively, D is TRBD1 (6 bases). V shed 5 bases and J shed 6 bases, with 14 bases lying between them. The CDR3 loop spans 13 amino acids. The germline V gene encodes CDR1 SGHTA and CDR2 FQGTGA. CDR3 protein: CASSADSVSEQYF. The CDR3 region has the DNA TGTGCCAGCAGCGCGGACAGTGTGAGCGAGCAGTACTTC.

A few counts support this clone. The junction and the germline gene differ at one end; a read error may be behind it. The rearrangement joins TRBV7-9 to TRBJ1-2; D remains unclear. This CDR3 spans 8 amino acids. The V gene's germline CDR1 is SEHNR and CDR2 FQNEAQ (reference sequence). The CDR3, as DNA: TGTTCCAGCAGTCCCCGCACCTTC. It encodes CSSSPRTF.